The 3 T cell receptor beta chains reported below all come from one sample, sequenced in a study of early T cells in non-severe SARS-CoV-2 infection. A single record per CDR3 protein comes from TCRdb applying MiXCR to the 5' RACE reads. The table records tens of thousands of distinct CDR3 sequences, around 6% of them present only once. The sequenced sample was whole blood, obtained at baseline. The source is an adult who was a healthcare worker with PCR-confirmed SARS-CoV-2 infection or an uninfected control (not recorded which).

This clonotype was seen ten or more times. The chain's CDR3 is CASSARREGRETQYF. CDR3 coding DNA: TGTGCCAGCAGCGCCCGACGGGAGGGGAGAGAGACCCAGTACTTC. This chain connects TRBV5-4 to TRBJ2-5; 8 bases are a match to TRBD2. The trim removed 4 bases at V and 4 bases at J, leaving 9 bases unmatched. The CDR3 is 15 amino acids. Germline lookup yields CDR1 SGHNT and CDR2 YYREEE (reference sequence).

There are many counts of this clonotype. The genes are TRBV6-2 or TRBV6-3 and TRBJ1-2; a possible D gene is TRBD1 (6 bases). CDR1 is MNHEY and CDR2 is SVGEGT in the germline V gene. The CDR3 extends over 15 amino acids. V was clipped by 6 bases and J by 3 bases, with 17 bases between them. Here the CDR3 reads CASRELTGKDYGYTF. CDR3 sequence (DNA): TGTGCCAGCAGGGAGTTAACAGGGAAAGACTATGGCTACACCTTC.

Only a few counts were recorded for this clonotype. The rearrangement joins TRBV7-2 to TRBJ2-3; 8 nucleotides agree with TRBD1. J was trimmed by 1 base and V by 10 bases; bases with no gene match: 13. Looked up from germline, CDR1 is SGHTA and CDR2 is FQGNSA. The CDR3 runs 16 residues. Here the CDR3 DNA reads TGTGCCACCGCCTGGCCAGGGGGCTACCGCACAGATACGCAGTATTTT. It is translated as CATAWPGGYRTDTQYF.